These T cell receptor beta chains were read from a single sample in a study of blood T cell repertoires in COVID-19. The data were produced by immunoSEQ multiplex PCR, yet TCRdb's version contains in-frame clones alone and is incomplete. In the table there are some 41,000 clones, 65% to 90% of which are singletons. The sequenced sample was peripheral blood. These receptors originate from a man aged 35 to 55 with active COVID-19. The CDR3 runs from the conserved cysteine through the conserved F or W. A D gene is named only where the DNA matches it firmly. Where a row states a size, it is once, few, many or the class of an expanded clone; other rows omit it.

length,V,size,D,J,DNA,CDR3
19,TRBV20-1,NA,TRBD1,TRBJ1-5,TGCAGTGCTAGTAGAATGGCCGACAGGGGGCTTTATAGCAATCAGCCCCAGCATTTT,CSASRMADRGLYSNQPQHF
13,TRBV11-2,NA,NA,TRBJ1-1,TGTGCCAGCAGCTTATACGGGAGGACTGAAGCTTTCTTT,CASSLYGRTEAFF
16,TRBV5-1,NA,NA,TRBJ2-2,TGCGCCAGCAGCGGGCGGGTGGGACAGAACACCGGGGAGCTGTTTTTT,CASSGRVGQNTGELFF
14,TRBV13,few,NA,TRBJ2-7,TGTGCCAGCTCAGTCAGGACAATTGCCTACGAGCAGTACTTC,CASSVRTIAYEQYF
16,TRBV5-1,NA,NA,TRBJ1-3,TGCGCCAGCAGCTTGGGCACCTTGAGCTCTGGAAACACCATATATTTT,CASSLGTLSSGNTIYF
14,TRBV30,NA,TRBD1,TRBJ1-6,TGTGCCTGGAGTAGGGACAGTCAGAATTCACCCCTCCACTTT,CAWSRDSQNSPLHF
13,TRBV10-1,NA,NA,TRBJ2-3,TGCGCCAGCAGCCGAGACTTCTCAGATACGCAGTATTTT,CASSRDFSDTQYF
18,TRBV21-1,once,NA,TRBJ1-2,TGTGCCAGCAGCAAAGATAGGACAGAGATCCTGATTCTCTATGGCTACACCTTC,CASSKDRTEILILYGYTF
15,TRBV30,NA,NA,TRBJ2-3,TGTGCCTGCCCCTTCAGGCAGGGGTTAACAGATACGCAGTATTTT,CACPFRQGLTDTQYF
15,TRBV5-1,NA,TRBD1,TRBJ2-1,TGCGCCAGCAGCTTGGTGGGACAGGGGGATGATGAGCAGTTCTTC,CASSLVGQGDDEQFF
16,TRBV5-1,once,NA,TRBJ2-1,TGCGCCAGCAGCCCTGGTCGGAGGCCAGGCTACAATGAGCAGTTCTTC,CASSPGRRPGYNEQFF
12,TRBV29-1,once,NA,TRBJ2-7,TGCAGCGTTCCTGGGGGCCTGGGGGAGCAGTACTTC,CSVPGGLGEQYF
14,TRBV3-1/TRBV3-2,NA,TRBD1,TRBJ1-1,TGTGCCAGCAGCCGGGGACAGGGGGGTGCTGAAGCTTTCTTT,CASSRGQGGAEAFF
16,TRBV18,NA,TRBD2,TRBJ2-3,TGTGCCAGCTCACCTGGGACTAGCGGTCACACAGATACGCAGTATTTT,CASSPGTSGHTDTQYF
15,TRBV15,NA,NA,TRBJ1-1,TGTGCCACCAGCAGAGTTCCGGGACTTAACACTGAAGCTTTCTTT,CATSRVPGLNTEAFF
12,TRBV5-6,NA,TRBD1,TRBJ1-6,TGTGCATCGGGACAGGCTAATTCACCCCTCCACTTT,CASGQANSPLHF
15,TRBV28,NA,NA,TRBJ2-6,TGTGCCAGCAGTTTCGGGGGATCTGGGGCCAACGTCCTGACTTTC,CASSFGGSGANVLTF
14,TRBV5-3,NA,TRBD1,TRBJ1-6,TGTGCCAGCTACGGGGACAGGGAGAATTCACCCCTCCACTTT,CASYGDRENSPLHF
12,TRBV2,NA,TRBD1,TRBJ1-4,TGTGCCGGCTCAGACAGGGGCGAAAAACTGTTTTTT,CAGSDRGEKLFF
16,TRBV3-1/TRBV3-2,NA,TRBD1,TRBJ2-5,TGTGCCAGCAGCCCCCTGACAGGGGGCCACGGGGAGACCCAGTACTTC,CASSPLTGGHGETQYF
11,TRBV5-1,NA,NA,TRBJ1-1,TGCGCCAGCAGCCCACTAACTGAAGCTTTCTTT,CASSPLTEAFF
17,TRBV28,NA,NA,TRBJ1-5,TGTGCCAGCAGTTTAGACGGGGGAGGGGCCTCCAATCAGCCCCAGCATTTT,CASSLDGGGASNQPQHF
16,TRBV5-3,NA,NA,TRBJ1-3,TGTGCCAGAAGCGGTCGACAGGCCTTCTCTGGAAACACCATATATTTT,CARSGRQAFSGNTIYF